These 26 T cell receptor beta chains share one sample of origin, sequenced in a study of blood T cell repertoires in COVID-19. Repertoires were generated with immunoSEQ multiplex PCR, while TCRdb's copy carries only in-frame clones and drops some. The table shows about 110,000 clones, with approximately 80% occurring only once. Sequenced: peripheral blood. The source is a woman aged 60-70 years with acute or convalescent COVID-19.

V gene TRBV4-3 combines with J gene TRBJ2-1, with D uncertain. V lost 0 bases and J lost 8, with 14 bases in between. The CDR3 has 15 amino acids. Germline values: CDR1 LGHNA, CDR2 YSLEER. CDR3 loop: CASSQDTGLRDEQFF. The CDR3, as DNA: TGCGCCAGCAGCCAAGATACTGGCCTCCGGGATGAGCAGTTCTTC.

The CDR3 sequence is CASSLVRGRGYTF. The CDR3, as DNA: TGTGCCAGCAGTTTGGTCAGGGGGCGAGGCTACACCTTC. V and J are TRBV12-3 or TRBV12-4 and TRBJ1-2, with TRBD1 identical over 8 bases. V gave up 3 bases and J gave up 8 bases; unmatched junction bases: 5. The CDR3 is 13 amino acids.

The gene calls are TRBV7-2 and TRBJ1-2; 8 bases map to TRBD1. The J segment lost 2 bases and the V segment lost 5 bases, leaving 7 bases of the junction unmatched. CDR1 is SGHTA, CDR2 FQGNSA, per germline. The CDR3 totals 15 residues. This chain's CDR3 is CASSPRTGRNYGYTF. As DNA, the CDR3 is TGTGCCAGCAGCCCTAGGACAGGGCGAAACTATGGCTACACCTTC.

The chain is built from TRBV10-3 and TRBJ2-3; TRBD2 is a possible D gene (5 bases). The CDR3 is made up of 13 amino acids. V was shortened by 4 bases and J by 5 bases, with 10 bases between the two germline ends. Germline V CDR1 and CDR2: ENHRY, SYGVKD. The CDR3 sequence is CAISADFRDTQYF. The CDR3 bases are TGTGCCATCAGTGCGGACTTCCGAGATACGCAGTATTTT.

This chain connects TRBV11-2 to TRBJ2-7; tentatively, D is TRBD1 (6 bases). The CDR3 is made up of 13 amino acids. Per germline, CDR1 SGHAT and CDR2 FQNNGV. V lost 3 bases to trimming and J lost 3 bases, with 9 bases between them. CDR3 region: CASSFGRGYEQYF. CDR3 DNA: TGTGCCAGCAGCTTCGGCAGGGGCTACGAGCAGTACTTC.

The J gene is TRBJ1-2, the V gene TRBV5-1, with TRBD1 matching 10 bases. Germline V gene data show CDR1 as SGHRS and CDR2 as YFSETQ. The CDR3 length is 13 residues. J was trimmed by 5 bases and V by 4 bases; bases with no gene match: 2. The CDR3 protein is CASSPGQGYGYTF. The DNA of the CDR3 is TGCGCCAGCAGCCCGGGACAGGGGTATGGCTACACCTTC.

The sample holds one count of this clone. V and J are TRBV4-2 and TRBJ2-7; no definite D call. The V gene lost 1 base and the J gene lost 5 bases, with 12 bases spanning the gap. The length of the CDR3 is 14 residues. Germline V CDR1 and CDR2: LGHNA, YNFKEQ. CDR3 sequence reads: CASSQVDSPHEQYF. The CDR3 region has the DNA TGTGCCAGCAGCCAAGTCGACTCCCCCCACGAGCAGTACTTC.

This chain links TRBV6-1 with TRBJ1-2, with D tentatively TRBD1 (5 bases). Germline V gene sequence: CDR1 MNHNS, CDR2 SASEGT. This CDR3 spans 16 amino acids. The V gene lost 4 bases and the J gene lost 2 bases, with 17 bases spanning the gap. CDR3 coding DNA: TGTGCCAGCAGTGCGTGGGGGAGGACAAGGAACTATGGCTACACCTTC. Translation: CASSAWGRTRNYGYTF.

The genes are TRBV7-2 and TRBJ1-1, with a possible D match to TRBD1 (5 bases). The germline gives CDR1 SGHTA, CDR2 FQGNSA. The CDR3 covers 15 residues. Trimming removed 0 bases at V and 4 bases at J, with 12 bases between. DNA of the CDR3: TGTGCCAGCAGCTTAGCCAAGTATCAGGGCACTGAAGCTTTCTTT. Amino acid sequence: CASSLAKYQGTEAFF.

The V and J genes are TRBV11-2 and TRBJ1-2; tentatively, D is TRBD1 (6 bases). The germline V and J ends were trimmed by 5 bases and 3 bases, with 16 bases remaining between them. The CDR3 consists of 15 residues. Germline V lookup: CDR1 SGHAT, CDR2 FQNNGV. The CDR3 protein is CASSHFQGMDYGYTF. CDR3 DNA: TGTGCCAGCAGCCATTTCCAGGGGATGGACTATGGCTACACCTTC.

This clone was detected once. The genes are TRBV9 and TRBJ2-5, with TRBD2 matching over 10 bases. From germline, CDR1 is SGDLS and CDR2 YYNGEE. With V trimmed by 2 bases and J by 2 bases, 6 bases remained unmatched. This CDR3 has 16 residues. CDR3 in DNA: TGTGCCAGCAGCGTCTTTAGCGGGGGGTTACAAGAGACCCAGTACTTC. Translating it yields CASSVFSGGLQETQYF.

The CDR3 loop reads CASSAQGDGSYTF. For the CDR3, the DNA is TGTGCCAGCAGCGCACAGGGGGATGGTAGCTACACCTTC. The chain employs TRBV7-9 and TRBJ1-2; 8 bases fit TRBD1. Germline CDR1 is SEHNR and CDR2 is FQNEAQ (reference sequence). The junction had 8 bases not matched to a gene; V was cut back by 5 bases and J by 9 bases. The CDR3 is 13 amino acids.

CDR3 sequence reads: CASSLGGGGANEQFF. CDR3 bases: TGTGCCAGCAGTTTAGGTGGCGGGGGGGCTAATGAGCAGTTCTTC. This chain joins TRBV28 and TRBJ2-1; 9 bases align to TRBD2. Per germline, CDR1 MDHEN and CDR2 SYDVKM. The trim removed 2 bases at V and 7 bases at J, leaving 6 bases unmatched. The CDR3 loop spans 15 amino acids.

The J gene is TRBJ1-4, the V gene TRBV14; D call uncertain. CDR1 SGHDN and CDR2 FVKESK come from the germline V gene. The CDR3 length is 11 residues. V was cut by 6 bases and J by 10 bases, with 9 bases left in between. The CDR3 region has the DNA TGTGCCAGCAGTCCCCCAGGAAAACTGTTTTTT. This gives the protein CASSPPGKLFF. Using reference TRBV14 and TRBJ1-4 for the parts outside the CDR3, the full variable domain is EAGVTQFPSHSVIEKGQTVTLRCDPISGHDNLYWYRRVMGKEIKFLLHFVKESKQDESGMPNNRFLAERTGGTYSTLKVQPAELEDSGVYFCASSPPGKLFFGSGTQLSVL.

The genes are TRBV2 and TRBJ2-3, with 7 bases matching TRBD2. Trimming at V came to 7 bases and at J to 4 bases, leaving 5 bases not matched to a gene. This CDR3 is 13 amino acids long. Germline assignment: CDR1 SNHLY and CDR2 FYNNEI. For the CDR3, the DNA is TGTGCCAGCATGGGGAGGGAGGCAGATACGCAGTATTTT. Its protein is CASMGREADTQYF. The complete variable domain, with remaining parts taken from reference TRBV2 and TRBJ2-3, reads EPEVTQTPSHQVTQMGQEVILRCVPISNHLYFYWYRQILGQKVEFLVSFYNNEISEKSEIFDDQFSVERPDGSNFTLKIRSTKLEDSAMYFCASMGREADTQYFGPGTRLTVL.

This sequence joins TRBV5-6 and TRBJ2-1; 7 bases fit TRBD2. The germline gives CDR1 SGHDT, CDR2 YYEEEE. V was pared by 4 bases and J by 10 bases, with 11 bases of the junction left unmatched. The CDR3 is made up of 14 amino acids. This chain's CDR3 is CASSPRHPAGEQFF. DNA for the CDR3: TGTGCCAGCAGCCCCCGACACCCAGCGGGGGAGCAGTTCTTC.

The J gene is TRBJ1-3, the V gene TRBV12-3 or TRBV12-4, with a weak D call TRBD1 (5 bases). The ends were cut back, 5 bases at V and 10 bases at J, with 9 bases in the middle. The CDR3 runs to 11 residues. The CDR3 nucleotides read TGTGCCAGCAGTCGGGGGGGAACCATATATTTT. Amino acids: CASSRGGTIYF.

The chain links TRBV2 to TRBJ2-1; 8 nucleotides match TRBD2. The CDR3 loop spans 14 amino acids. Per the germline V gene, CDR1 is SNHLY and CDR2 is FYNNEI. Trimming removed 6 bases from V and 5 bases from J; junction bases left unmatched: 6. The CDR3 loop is CASREGSGNNEQFF. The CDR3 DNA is TGTGCCAGCAGGGAGGGTAGCGGGAACAATGAGCAGTTCTTC.

CDR3 loop: CASSPWTGDTDTQYF. In nucleotides, the CDR3 is TGTGCCAGCAGCCCCTGGACAGGCGACACAGATACGCAGTATTTT. The rearrangement joins TRBV7-6 to TRBJ2-3; 7 bases map to TRBD1. CDR3 length: 15 residues. Per germline, CDR1 SGHVS and CDR2 FNYEAQ. After removal of 5 bases from V and 2 bases from J, the junction contained 7 bases not matched to a gene. Complete variable domain (other parts from reference TRBV7-6 and TRBJ2-3): GAGVSQSPRYKVTKRGQDVALRCDPISGHVSLYWYRQALGQGPEFLTYFNYEAQQDKSGLPNDRFSAERPEGSISTLTIQRTEQRDSAMYRCASSPWTGDTDTQYFGPGTRLTVL.

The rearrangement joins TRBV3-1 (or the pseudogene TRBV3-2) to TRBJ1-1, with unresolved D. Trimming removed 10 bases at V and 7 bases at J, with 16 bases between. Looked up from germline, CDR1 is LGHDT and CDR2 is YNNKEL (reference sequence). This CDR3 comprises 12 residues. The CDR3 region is CATRPGGSEAFF. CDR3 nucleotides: TGTGCCACGCGGCCCGGAGGAAGTGAAGCTTTCTTT.

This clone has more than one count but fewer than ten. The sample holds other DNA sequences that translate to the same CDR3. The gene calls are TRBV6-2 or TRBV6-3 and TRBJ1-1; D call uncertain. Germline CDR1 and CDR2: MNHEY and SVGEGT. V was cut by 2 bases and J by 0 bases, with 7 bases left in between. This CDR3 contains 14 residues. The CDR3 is CASSYGRLNTEAFF. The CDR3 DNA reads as TGTGCCAGCAGTTACGGCAGGTTGAACACTGAAGCTTTCTTT.

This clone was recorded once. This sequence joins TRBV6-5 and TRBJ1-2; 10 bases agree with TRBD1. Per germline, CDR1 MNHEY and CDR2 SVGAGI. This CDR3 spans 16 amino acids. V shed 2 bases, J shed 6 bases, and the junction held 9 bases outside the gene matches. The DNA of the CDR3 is TGTGCCAGCAGTTACGGAAAGACAGGGGGCAGAGATGGCTACACCTTC. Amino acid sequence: CASSYGKTGGRDGYTF.

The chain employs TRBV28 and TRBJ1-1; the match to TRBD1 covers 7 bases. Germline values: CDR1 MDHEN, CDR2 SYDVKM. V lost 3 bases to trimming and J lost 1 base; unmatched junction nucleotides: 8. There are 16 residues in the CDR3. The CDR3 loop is CASSFAWGTENTEAFF. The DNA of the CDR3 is TGTGCCAGCAGTTTTGCTTGGGGGACAGAGAACACTGAAGCTTTCTTT.

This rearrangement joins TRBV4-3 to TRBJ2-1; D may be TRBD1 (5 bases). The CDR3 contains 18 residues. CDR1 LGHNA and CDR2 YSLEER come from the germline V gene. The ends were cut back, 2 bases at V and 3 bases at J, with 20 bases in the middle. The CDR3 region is CASSQTGRYSGDYNEQFF. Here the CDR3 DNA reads TGCGCCAGCAGCCAAACAGGAAGGTACAGTGGAGACTACAATGAGCAGTTCTTC.

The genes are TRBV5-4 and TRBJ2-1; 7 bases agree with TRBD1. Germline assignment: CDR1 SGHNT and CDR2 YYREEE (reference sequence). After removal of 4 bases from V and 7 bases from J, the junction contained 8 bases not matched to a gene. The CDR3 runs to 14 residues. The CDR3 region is CASSPRDRRNEQFF. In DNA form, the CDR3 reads TGTGCCAGCAGCCCCCGGGACAGACGGAATGAGCAGTTCTTC.

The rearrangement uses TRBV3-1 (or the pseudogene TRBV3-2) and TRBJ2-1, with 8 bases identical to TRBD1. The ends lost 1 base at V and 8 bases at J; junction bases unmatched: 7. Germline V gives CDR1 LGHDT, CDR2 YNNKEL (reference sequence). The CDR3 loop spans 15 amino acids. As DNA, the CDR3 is TGTGCCAGCAGCCAAGGTGGGACAGGAATTGATGAGCAGTTCTTC. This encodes CASSQGGTGIDEQFF.